This passage covers 21 T cell receptor beta chains from one sample sequenced in a study of blood T cell repertoires in COVID-19. Method: immunoSEQ multiplex PCR; TCRdb's copy keeps in-frame clones and lacks some. The table includes about 59,000 clones, approximately 79% detected once. The sequenced sample consisted of peripheral blood. Receptor source: a human donor in a cohort sampled during active COVID-19.

This rearrangement joins TRBV14 to TRBJ2-5; 13 bases fit TRBD2. V shed 3 bases, J shed 5 bases, and the junction held 6 bases outside the gene matches. The CDR3 is made up of 16 amino acids. Germline-derived CDR1 and CDR2 are SGHDN and FVKESK. CDR3 nucleotide sequence: TGTGCCAGCAGCCAGGGACTAGCGGGACCGAGGGAGACCCAGTACTTC. Its protein product is CASSQGLAGPRETQYF.

The chain employs TRBV2 and TRBJ2-4, with TRBD2 matching over 9 bases. CDR1 is SNHLY, CDR2 FYNNEI, per germline. This CDR3 is 12 amino acids long. With V trimmed by 7 bases and J by 9 bases, 4 bases remained unmatched. CDR3 loop: CASNSGSGIQYF. In DNA form, the CDR3 reads TGTGCCAGCAATAGCGGGAGCGGCATTCAGTACTTC. Combining the CDR3 with reference TRBV2 and TRBJ2-4 gives the whole variable domain EPEVTQTPSHQVTQMGQEVILRCVPISNHLYFYWYRQILGQKVEFLVSFYNNEISEKSEIFDDQFSVERPDGSNFTLKIRSTKLEDSAMYFCASNSGSGIQYFGAGTRLSVL.

The rearrangement joins TRBV6-5 to TRBJ2-2, with TRBD2 identical over 8 bases. The CDR3 runs 15 residues. Germline loops: CDR1 MNHEY, CDR2 SVGAGI. The junction had 12 bases not matched to a gene; V was cut back by 8 bases and J by 7 bases. The CDR3 spells CASLPLSGIDGELFF. The CDR3, as DNA: TGTGCCAGCTTACCCCTTAGCGGGATTGACGGGGAGCTGTTTTTT.

The chain couples TRBV28 to TRBJ1-2, with TRBD1 as a possible D gene (6 bases). CDR1 is MDHEN and CDR2 is SYDVKM in the germline V gene. The ends were cut back, 5 bases at V and 1 base at J, with 17 bases in the middle. CDR3 length: 16 residues. CDR3 in amino acids: CASSTGGATSNYGYTF. As DNA, the CDR3 is TGTGCCAGCAGTACCGGGGGGGCGACTAGTAACTATGGCTACACCTTC.

This clone was observed once. The chain couples TRBV6-2 or TRBV6-3 to TRBJ1-1; D gene ambiguous. Trimming stripped 5 bases from V and 5 bases from J, with 18 bases between. Per the germline V gene, CDR1 is MNHEY and CDR2 is SVGEGT. This CDR3 comprises 15 residues. CDR3 in DNA: TGTGCCAGCAGTGCCCACAGCCCCACGAAGACTGAAGCTTTCTTT. It encodes CASSAHSPTKTEAFF.

This clone was seen a handful of times. This chain connects TRBV6-5 to TRBJ2-5; 11 bases are shared with TRBD2. Germline CDR1 is MNHEY and CDR2 is SVGAGI. The CDR3 has 14 amino acids. After removal of 6 bases from V and 3 bases from J, the junction contained 3 bases not matched to a gene. The CDR3 is CASRGTSGKETQYF. In nucleotides, the CDR3 is TGTGCCAGCAGGGGGACTAGCGGAAAAGAGACCCAGTACTTC.

This clone was counted between two and nine times. The CDR3 region has the DNA TGTGCCACCAGCGACCCGACAGGGGAGAGGGAGACCCAGTACTTC. It translates to CATSDPTGERETQYF. The rearrangement uses TRBV24-1 and TRBJ2-5; 8 nucleotides match TRBD1. Germline CDR1 is KGHDR and CDR2 is SFDVKD. This CDR3 spans 15 amino acids. With V trimmed by 7 bases and J by 5 bases, 11 bases remained unmatched.

In nucleotides, the CDR3 is TGTGCCAGCAGTTACTCGATGGAGGGGACGACTGAAGCTTTCTTT. As protein: CASSYSMEGTTEAFF. The genes are TRBV6-5 and TRBJ1-1, with D possibly matching TRBD1 (5 bases). The CDR3 totals 15 residues. The V end was cut by 0 bases, the J end by 5 bases, with 13 bases between. Germline V lookup: CDR1 MNHEY, CDR2 SVGAGI.

The rearrangement links TRBV18 to TRBJ1-6, with 7 nucleotides matching TRBD1. Germline V gene sequence: CDR1 KGHSH, CDR2 LQKENI. With V trimmed by 10 bases and J by 7 bases, 7 bases remained unmatched. The CDR3 extends over 13 amino acids. The CDR3 DNA follows: TGTGCCACCCGGGACAGCCGGAATTCACCCCTCCACTTT. It encodes CATRDSRNSPLHF.

The chain employs TRBV27 and TRBJ1-1; no reliable D call. The ends were cut back, 4 bases at V and 4 bases at J, with 13 bases in the middle. This CDR3 spans 14 amino acids. From germline, CDR1 is MNHEY and CDR2 SMNVEV (reference sequence). The CDR3 here is CASSSDKEGTEAFF. CDR3 in DNA: TGTGCCAGCAGTTCAGACAAAGAGGGCACTGAAGCTTTCTTT.

The chain is built from TRBV7-9 and TRBJ1-5, with D unresolved. The CDR3 extends over 12 amino acids. The germline V gene encodes CDR1 SEHNR and CDR2 FQNEAQ (reference sequence). V was clipped by 5 bases and J by 4 bases, with 6 bases between them. CDR3 coding DNA: TGTGCCAGCAGCACCCAGAATCAGCCCCAGCATTTT. It is translated as CASSTQNQPQHF.

CDR3 sequence (DNA): TGTGCCAGCAGCCCACACAGGGGCGCAGGGGTCCCCGAGCAGTACTTC. This translates into CASSPHRGAGVPEQYF. The chain has TRBV7-9 and TRBJ2-7, with 7 positions matching TRBD1. Germline V CDR1 and CDR2: SEHNR, FQNEAQ (reference sequence). The CDR3 runs 16 residues. Trimming cost V 5 bases and J 6 bases; bases outside gene matches: 16. Full variable domain (rest looked up from reference TRBV7-9 and TRBJ2-7): DTGVSQNPRHKITKRGQNVTFRCDPISEHNRLYWYRQTLGQGPEFLTYFQNEAQLEKSRLLSDRFSAERPKGSFSTLEIQRTEQGDSAMYLCASSPHRGAGVPEQYFGPGTRLTVT.

This clone was observed once. The DNA of the CDR3 is TGTGCCAGCAGCACTTGGGGCACCGAGCAGTACTTC. It codes for CASSTWGTEQYF. The V gene is TRBV7-8, the J gene TRBJ2-7, with TRBD1 as a possible D gene (5 bases). The V gene lost 5 bases and the J gene lost 6 bases, with 11 bases spanning the gap. Germline assignment: CDR1 SGHVS and CDR2 FQNEAQ. The CDR3 is 12 amino acids.

The rearrangement links TRBV6-1 to TRBJ2-2; 9 nucleotides match TRBD1. There are 14 residues in the CDR3. J gave up 5 bases and V 8 bases, and 6 bases lay outside the gene matches. From germline, CDR1 is MNHNS and CDR2 SASEGT. CDR3 DNA: TGTGCCAGCTTTCCGGGACAGGGTACCGGGGAGCTGTTTTTT. It codes for CASFPGQGTGELFF.

V gene TRBV3-1 (or the pseudogene TRBV3-2) combines with J gene TRBJ1-4; 8 positions agree with TRBD1. The CDR3 covers 16 residues. The V gene's germline CDR1 is LGHDT and CDR2 YNNKEL (reference sequence). After removal of 4 bases from V and 8 bases from J, the junction contained 12 bases not matched to a gene. The CDR3 bases are TGTGCCAGCAGCCCGGACCGACAGGGGAGAGAAGAAAAACTGTTTTTT. It is translated as CASSPDRQGREEKLFF.

In its sample, this clone was seen once. The V gene is TRBV5-1, the J gene TRBJ2-2; TRBD2 agrees at 8 bases. The CDR3 loop spans 18 amino acids. Losses at the gene ends were 1 base for V and 0 bases for J; bases not matched to a gene: 8. Germline values: CDR1 SGHRS, CDR2 YFSETQ. CDR3: CASSLKFPGLANTGELFF. In DNA form, the CDR3 reads TGCGCCAGCAGCTTGAAGTTTCCGGGACTAGCGAACACCGGGGAGCTGTTTTTT.

This clone was seen once. The chain couples TRBV9 to TRBJ1-3; D not certain. The germline V gene encodes CDR1 SGDLS and CDR2 YYNGEE. V was trimmed by 1 base and J by 0 bases, leaving 5 bases between them. The CDR3 spans 14 residues. The CDR3 nucleotides read TGTGCCAGCAGCGTACTAAGCTCTGGAAACACCATATATTTT. This sequence encodes CASSVLSSGNTIYF.

This chain joins TRBV27 and TRBJ1-2; the match to TRBD1 covers 7 bases. There are 15 residues in the CDR3. V trimming: 4 bases; J trimming: 5 bases; junction bases outside the gene matches: 10. Germline V gives CDR1 MNHEY, CDR2 SMNVEV (reference sequence). The CDR3 region is CASSWGQPNQYGYTF. CDR3 bases: TGTGCCAGCAGTTGGGGACAGCCTAACCAATATGGCTACACCTTC.

This clone was found once. At one end the junction does not follow the germline gene, possibly because of a read error. The chain employs TRBV28 and TRBJ1-2; TRBD1 matches at 11 bases. This CDR3 comprises 15 residues. Germline CDR1 and CDR2: MDHEN and SYDVKM. The CDR3 DNA reads as TGTGCCAGCAGTCCCGGACAGGGGGCTAAGTATGGCTACACCTTC. It encodes CASSPGQGAKYGYTF.

The rearrangement links TRBV11-2 to TRBJ2-7; 15 nucleotides agree with TRBD2. Germline assignment: CDR1 SGHAT and CDR2 FQNNGV. CDR3 length: 16 residues. With 4 bases clipped from V and 9 bases from J, the junction kept 10 bases outside the gene matches. The chain's CDR3 is CASSSGLAGGGGGQYF. CDR3 DNA: TGTGCCAGCAGCTCGGGACTAGCGGGAGGAGGAGGTGGGCAGTACTTC.

The chain is built from TRBV7-2 and TRBJ2-3, with TRBD1 matching 12 bases. V gave up 1 base and J gave up 5 bases; unmatched junction bases: 7. The CDR3 extends over 17 amino acids. Germline CDR1 and CDR2: SGHTA and FQGNSA. The CDR3 coding sequence is TGTGCCAGCAGCTTAGTTTGGGGACAGGGGGCAGGAGATACGCAGTATTTT. The encoded protein is CASSLVWGQGAGDTQYF.